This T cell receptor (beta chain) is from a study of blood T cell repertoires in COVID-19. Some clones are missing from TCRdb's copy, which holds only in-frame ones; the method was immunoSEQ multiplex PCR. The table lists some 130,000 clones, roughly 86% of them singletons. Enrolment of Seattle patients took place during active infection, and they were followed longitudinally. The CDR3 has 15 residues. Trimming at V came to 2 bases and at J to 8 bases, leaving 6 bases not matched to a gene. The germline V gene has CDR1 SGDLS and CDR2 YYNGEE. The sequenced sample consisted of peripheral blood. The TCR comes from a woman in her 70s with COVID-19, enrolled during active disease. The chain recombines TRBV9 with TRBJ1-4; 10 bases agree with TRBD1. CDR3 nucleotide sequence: TGTGCCAGCAGCGTGCCGGGGACAGGGGAAGAAAAACTGTTTTTT. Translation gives CASSVPGTGEEKLFF. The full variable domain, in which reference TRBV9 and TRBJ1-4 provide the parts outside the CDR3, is DSGVTQTPKHLITATGQRVTLRCSPRSGDLSVYWYQQSLDQGLQFLIQYYNGEERAKGNILERFSAQQFPDLHSELNLSSLELGDSALYFCASSVPGTGEEKLFFGSGTQLSVL.